This T cell receptor (beta chain) appears in the sequencing data of a study of shared clonotypes between healthy human individuals. Whole-study context: Each donor's CD8 memory used one plate, CD8 naive two, each CD4 subset three. Regarding the study as a whole: It was the few donors that limited the genetic and exposure-history diversity represented. Sequencing depth was expected to affect clonotype sharing among donors.

In germline, CDR1 is MGHRA, CDR2 YSYEKL. The CDR3 extends over 17 amino acids. V lost 2 bases and J lost 4; bases outside the gene matches: 14. About this clone: Its specificity is not known.

Clones were read by immunoSEQ multiplex PCR, and TCRdb kept only the in-frame ones, dropping some. The sample includes about 2.5 million clones, 85% to 95% of them seen just once. This clonotype originated in a young man in good health. Some clones in this sample may be carry-over from other donors' samples. V gene TRBV4-1 combines with J gene TRBJ2-7; 7 bases fit TRBD2. Sequencing was carried out using naive CD4+ T cells from PBMCs. Regarding subset: CD45RA+ positively selected. In DNA form, the CDR3 reads TGCGCCAGCAGCCAAAGAGCGGGGCGACAGCGGGGATACGAGCAGTACTTC. Translating it yields CASSQRAGRQRGYEQYF.